These T cell receptor beta chains were read from a single sample in a study of regulatory T cells in long-lasting Graves disease. MiXCR was run by TCRdb on the multiplex PCR reads, yielding one entry per CDR3 protein. This table holds about 540,000 distinct CDR3 sequences, approximately 13% found once. This same sample was also taken into another study, of T cells in Graves' hyperthyroidism and ophthalmopathy.

The sample here was peripheral blood mononuclear cells (PBMCs), taken at new diagnosis, from a patient treated with antithyroid drugs. The source is a man aged 25-45 years with Graves disease. Both conserved end residues are part of each CDR3. The order of the fields is V gene, CDR3 protein.

v_call: TRBV2
cdr3_aa: CASSAGIGQTYEQYF

v_call: TRBV2
cdr3_aa: CASRAGSPEQYF

v_call: TRBV6-2/TRBV6-3
cdr3_aa: CAGSYSGQAGLYEQYF

v_call: TRBV7-9
cdr3_aa: CASSLGLLGRRTDTQYF

v_call: TRBV5-1
cdr3_aa: CASSLDEDSYNEQFF

v_call: TRBV30
cdr3_aa: CAWSLRGNQPQHF

v_call: TRBV12-3/TRBV12-4
cdr3_aa: CASTSMDIWGNQPQHF

v_call: TRBV30
cdr3_aa: CAWSVHGGYTF

v_call: TRBV20-1
cdr3_aa: CSATRSNQPQHF

v_call: TRBV7-2
cdr3_aa: CASRPGTSGRQTQYF

v_call: TRBV29-1
cdr3_aa: CSVAVAGVGETQYF

v_call: TRBV24-1
cdr3_aa: CATSEAQGYTF

v_call: TRBV7-9
cdr3_aa: CASSPGGGRNQPQHF

v_call: TRBV20-1
cdr3_aa: CSARGTGWEAFF

v_call: TRBV5-1
cdr3_aa: CASSRELGVNTEAFF

v_call: TRBV7-3
cdr3_aa: CASSLLGAEQFF

v_call: TRBV12-3/TRBV12-4
cdr3_aa: CASTPRQGSNTEAFF

v_call: TRBV11-2
cdr3_aa: CASSALGSSYEQYF

v_call: TRBV6-1
cdr3_aa: CASREGGSTGYNEQFF

v_call: TRBV5-1
cdr3_aa: CASSLGTTNTGELFF

v_call: TRBV14
cdr3_aa: CASSRWDGHQETQYF

v_call: TRBV10-3
cdr3_aa: CAISEAEGGDGYTF

v_call: TRBV3-1
cdr3_aa: CASSQGQGLGTEAFF

v_call: TRBV7-6
cdr3_aa: CASSKTGRSEQYF

v_call: TRBV12-5
cdr3_aa: CASVPLGAKVGAFF

v_call: TRBV13
cdr3_aa: CASSLGRRGEQYF

v_call: TRBV5-4
cdr3_aa: CASSLALPGRSTEAFF

v_call: TRBV6-5
cdr3_aa: CASSYRPGQGNTDTQYF

v_call: TRBV20-1
cdr3_aa: CSTQGPYRTEAFF

v_call: TRBV20-1
cdr3_aa: CSARQGGDTQYF

v_call: TRBV5-4
cdr3_aa: CASSDSLAGETDTQYF

v_call: TRBV4-1
cdr3_aa: CASSPTGRIGYGYTF

v_call: TRBV7-9
cdr3_aa: CAITRDKNTEAFF

v_call: TRBV7-9
cdr3_aa: CASSLRDGNTEAFF

v_call: TRBV29-1
cdr3_aa: CSVGALGANVLTF

v_call: TRBV11-2
cdr3_aa: CASSLFFVGTIMNTEAFF

v_call: TRBV20-1
cdr3_aa: CSASGEGRGTDTQYF

v_call: TRBV9
cdr3_aa: CASSVGRENEQFF

v_call: TRBV3-1
cdr3_aa: CASSQETFYGYTF

v_call: TRBV3-1
cdr3_aa: CASSQGIDEQYF

v_call: TRBV18
cdr3_aa: CASSHLTSGRTYNEQFF

v_call: TRBV4-2
cdr3_aa: CASSQDPQGGIYEQYF

v_call: TRBV7-8
cdr3_aa: CASSGGTWETQYF

v_call: TRBV7-2
cdr3_aa: CASAGTSAYNEQFF

v_call: TRBV10-3
cdr3_aa: CAIRSEAGNTGELFF

v_call: TRBV6-1
cdr3_aa: CATVSYNIQYF

v_call: TRBV24-1
cdr3_aa: CATSAGREINNEQFF

v_call: TRBV30
cdr3_aa: CAWRLASTDTQYF

v_call: TRBV7-2
cdr3_aa: CASSSFLPSGRTAGELFF

v_call: TRBV5-1
cdr3_aa: CASSLLRDSSSTDTQYF

v_call: TRBV24-1
cdr3_aa: CATSDTGTSNNEQFF

v_call: TRBV20-1
cdr3_aa: CSAGPRSETQYF

v_call: TRBV9
cdr3_aa: CASSVSRGLAGNEQFF

v_call: TRBV7-2
cdr3_aa: CASSLRTGGNEQFF

v_call: TRBV30
cdr3_aa: CAWSSGKGGNEQFF

v_call: TRBV5-5
cdr3_aa: CASSLAPGYDEKLFF

v_call: TRBV6-5
cdr3_aa: CASSSGISTGELFF